These 4 T cell receptor beta chains came from one sample sequenced in a study of neurological immune-mediated disorders. TCRdb reanalysed the 5' RACE reads using MiXCR and keeps one entry per CDR3 protein. Counted here are 40,000 or so distinct CDR3 sequences, less than 15% occurring once; the ten biggest clones make up over 25%. The specimen sequenced was PBMCs. The receptor set was obtained from a woman in her forties or fifties with HTLV-1-associated myelopathy (HAM/TSP).

Many counts were recorded for this clonotype. The J gene is TRBJ2-7, the V gene TRBV25-1; TRBD1 agrees at 8 bases. CDR1 and CDR2 (germline): MGHDK, SYGVNS. The CDR3 has 16 amino acids. V trimming: 5 bases; J trimming: 6 bases; junction bases outside the gene matches: 15. CDR3 sequence: CASSNPPQGANGEQYF. The CDR3 DNA sequence: TGTGCCAGCAGTAACCCCCCGCAGGGGGCGAACGGCGAGCAGTACTTC.

This clonotype was seen ten or more times. This sequence joins TRBV9 and TRBJ1-1, with D possibly being TRBD1 (5 bases). Germline-derived CDR1 and CDR2 are SGDLS and YYNGEE. CDR3 length: 14 amino acids. The ends were cut back, 1 base at V and 4 bases at J, with 11 bases in the middle. The CDR3 protein is CASSVSRGGTEAFF. The CDR3 DNA reads as TGTGCCAGCAGCGTATCAAGGGGAGGCACTGAAGCTTTCTTT.

Many counts were recorded for this clonotype. The chain combines TRBV5-5 with TRBJ1-1; D perhaps matches TRBD1 (5 bases). CDR1 and CDR2 from the germline V gene are SGHKS and YYEKEE (reference sequence). V was pared by 6 bases and J by 0 bases, with 6 bases between. The CDR3 is 12 amino acids. The CDR3 DNA sequence: TGTGCCAGCACAGGGATGAACACTGAAGCTTTCTTT. Translation: CASTGMNTEAFF.

J is TRBJ2-5 and V is TRBV5-1; a possible D gene is TRBD1 (6 bases). The V end was cut by 5 bases, the J end by 4 bases, with 18 bases between. The germline V gene encodes CDR1 SGHRS and CDR2 YFSETQ. This CDR3 is 15 amino acids long. CDR3 bases: TGCGCCAGCAGAGTCGCGACAGGCCCGACAGAGACCCAGTACTTC. Translation: CASRVATGPTETQYF.